The 22 T cell receptor beta chains listed next were all sequenced from one sample in a study of blood T cells in healthy people across ages. PCR was performed a second time for roughly 6 to 12 cycles using a sample-barcoded 5' primer and a J-beta primer mix. A single record per CDR3 protein comes from TCRdb applying MiXCR to the 5' RACE reads. The repertoire holds more than 800,000 distinct CDR3 sequences, with about 28% as singletons. Sequences were obtained from blood. Receptor source: a woman aged 80 or over in good health.

In its sample, this clonotype was seen a few times. As DNA, the CDR3 is TGTGCCAGCAGTTTACAGGGGGCGCGGAGCTATGGCTACACCTTC. It specifies CASSLQGARSYGYTF. The chain recombines TRBV28 with TRBJ1-2; TRBD1 agrees at 8 bases. The J segment lost 4 bases and the V segment lost 2 bases, leaving 6 bases of the junction unmatched. This CDR3 spans 15 amino acids. Germline CDR1 is MDHEN and CDR2 is SYDVKM.

Many counts were recorded for this clonotype. The rearrangement uses TRBV6-1 and TRBJ2-1; the match to TRBD2 covers 11 bases. This CDR3 region has 12 residues. Germline CDR1 and CDR2: MNHNS and SASEGT. The V and J ends lost 8 bases and 10 bases, in that order; junction bases with no gene match: 4. CDR3: CASRRLAGEQFF. The CDR3, as DNA: TGTGCCAGCCGAAGACTAGCGGGAGAGCAGTTCTTC.

This clonotype was picked up many times. V usage is TRBV30 and J usage is TRBJ2-5; D not resolved. Trimming pared 4 bases from V and 1 base from J, leaving 10 bases between. Germline CDR1 and CDR2: GTSNPN and SVGIG (reference sequence). The CDR3 consists of 13 residues. Here the CDR3 reads CAWKKGVQETQYF. The CDR3 region has the DNA TGTGCCTGGAAAAAGGGTGTCCAAGAGACCCAGTACTTC.

This clonotype has a count of ten or more. The genes are TRBV2 and TRBJ1-2, with D possibly TRBD1 on 5 matching bases. V gave up 2 bases and J gave up 4 bases, with 14 bases separating them. Germline CDR1 is SNHLY and CDR2 is FYNNEI. CDR3 length: 15 amino acids. CDR3: CASSEMLSGSYGYTF. CDR3 bases: TGTGCCAGCAGTGAAATGCTTTCAGGGAGCTATGGCTACACCTTC.

This clonotype was recorded once. This sequence may be a read error, since a much larger clone differs from it by one base. This chain connects TRBV27 to TRBJ2-5, with D perhaps matching TRBD1 (5 bases). This CDR3 spans 15 amino acids. Germline V CDR1 and CDR2: MNHEY, SMNVEV (reference sequence). Trimming left V 5 bases short and J 5 bases short, with 18 bases between. The CDR3 region has the DNA TGTGCCAGCAGTCCTCGTGGGGCCCTCAGGGAGACCCAGTACTTC. Protein product: CASSPRGALRETQYF.

This clonotype was seen at least ten times. The CDR3 region is CSAHQGAYRTDTQYF. The CDR3 bases are TGCAGTGCTCACCAGGGGGCCTACCGCACAGATACGCAGTATTTT. The rearrangement joins TRBV20-1 to TRBJ2-3, with 8 nucleotides matching TRBD1. The V gene end was trimmed by 5 bases and the J gene end by 1 base; junction bases not matched to a gene: 8. The CDR3 consists of 15 residues. Germline assignment: CDR1 DFQATT and CDR2 SNEGSKA (reference sequence).

To note about this clonotype: Mismatch with germline at one junction end may stem from a read error. J is TRBJ2-7 and V is TRBV5-1; TRBD2 might be the D (5 bases). The germline V gene has CDR1 SGHRS and CDR2 YFSETQ. The length of the CDR3 is 12 residues. DNA of the CDR3: TGCGCCCGCAGCTTGACGGGGTACGAGCAGTACTTC. Protein: CARSLTGYEQYF. Supplemented by reference TRBV5-1 and TRBJ2-7, the full variable domain reads KAGVTQTPRYLIKTRGQQVTLSCSPISGHRSVSWYQQTPGQGLQFLFEYFSETQRNKGNFPGRFSGRQFSNSRSEMNVSTLELGDSALYLCARSLTGYEQYFGPGTRLTVT.

This clonotype came up many times. The J gene is TRBJ1-6, the V gene TRBV5-1, with 7 bases that match TRBD1. With 4 bases clipped from V and 6 bases from J, the junction kept 4 bases outside the gene matches. The CDR3 extends over 14 amino acids. Per germline, CDR1 SGHRS and CDR2 YFSETQ. CDR3 amino acids: CASSRGQRNSPLHF. The CDR3 coding sequence is TGCGCCAGCAGCCGGGGACAGCGTAATTCACCCCTCCACTTT.

This clonotype was seen only a few times. The rearrangement joins TRBV28 to TRBJ1-5; 7 bases fit TRBD1. The V gene's germline CDR1 is MDHEN and CDR2 SYDVKM. The J segment lost 3 bases and the V segment lost 6 bases, leaving 5 bases of the junction unmatched. The CDR3 contains 14 residues. The CDR3 loop is CASRPGGPNQPQHF. CDR3 nucleotides: TGTGCCAGCAGACCAGGGGGACCCAATCAGCCCCAGCATTTT.

The chain couples TRBV9 to TRBJ1-5; no clear D. CDR1 and CDR2 from the germline V gene are SGDLS and YYNGEE. CDR3 size: 14 residues. Trimming removed 0 bases at V and 0 bases at J, with 4 bases between. Written as DNA, the CDR3 is TGTGCCAGCAGCGTAGGGACTAGCAATCAGCCCCAGCATTTT. This gives the protein CASSVGTSNQPQHF.

This clonotype was seen a few times. The gene calls are TRBV3-1 and TRBJ2-1; no reliable D call. Germline loops: CDR1 LGHDT, CDR2 YNNKEL (reference sequence). Deletions cut 1 base from V and 7 bases from J, with 20 bases between. The CDR3 is made up of 17 amino acids. The CDR3 nucleotides read TGTGCCAGCAGCCAAGTAATGGCGGAAGTAGGTGGGAATGAGCAGTTCTTC. It yields the protein CASSQVMAEVGGNEQFF.

The chain carries TRBV24-1 and TRBJ2-5, with TRBD1 as a possible D gene (5 bases). V gave up 5 bases and J gave up 5 bases, with 14 bases separating them. Per germline, CDR1 KGHDR and CDR2 SFDVKD. The CDR3 has 14 residues. The CDR3 DNA follows: TGTGCCACCAGTGGGTCAGGGAAGTTCGAGACCCAGTACTTC. Translation: CATSGSGKFETQYF.

This clonotype occurred many times. The chain joins TRBV7-8 to TRBJ1-5, with D uncertain. The CDR3 covers 14 residues. Trimming cost V 5 bases and J 4 bases, with 12 bases left between them. CDR1 is SGHVS, CDR2 FQNEAQ, per germline. CDR3 protein: CASSRAVGNQPQHF. In nucleotides, the CDR3 is TGTGCCAGCAGCCGTGCAGTTGGTAATCAGCCCCAGCATTTT.

This clonotype was counted many times. The chain has TRBV24-1 and TRBJ2-3, with 12 positions matching TRBD2. The germline V gene has CDR1 KGHDR and CDR2 SFDVKD. CDR3 length: 17 residues. J lost 1 base, V lost 3 bases, and 4 bases had no gene match. DNA of the CDR3: TGTGCCACCAGTGATCGACTAGCGGGGGACCGCACAGATACGCAGTATTTT. Amino acids: CATSDRLAGDRTDTQYF.

V is TRBV3-1 and J is TRBJ1-4; D gene uncertain. This CDR3 region has 13 residues. Germline V gene lookup returns CDR1 LGHDT and CDR2 YNNKEL (reference sequence). V lost 2 bases to trimming and J lost 4 bases, with 5 bases between them. The CDR3 sequence: CASSQSYNEKLFF. DNA of the CDR3: TGTGCCAGCAGCCAATCGTATAATGAAAAACTGTTTTTT.

The CDR3 loop reads CSASPIWRVYEQFF. CDR3 coding DNA: TGCAGTGCTAGCCCCATCTGGAGGGTCTATGAGCAGTTCTTC. V is TRBV20-1 and J is TRBJ2-1; D perhaps matches TRBD2 (6 bases). This CDR3 has 14 residues. Trimming removed 3 bases from V and 8 bases from J, with 17 bases in between. Germline CDR1 DFQATT, CDR2 SNEGSKA (reference sequence).

This clonotype turned up a few times. Since a much larger clone is just one base distant, this may be a read error. CDR3 DNA: TGCGCCAGCAGCTCGGGGGGTCGCCAAGAGGCCCAGTACTTC. Amino acid sequence: CASSSGGRQEAQYF. The chain uses TRBV5-1 and TRBJ2-5, with TRBD2 matching over 7 bases. The CDR3 has 14 amino acids. Looked up from germline, CDR1 is SGHRS and CDR2 is YFSETQ.

The gene calls are TRBV12-3 or TRBV12-4 and TRBJ2-3; D perhaps matches TRBD1 (6 bases). V gave up 0 bases and J gave up 15 bases, with 19 bases separating them. The CDR3 extends over 14 amino acids. CDR3 DNA: TGTGCCAGCAGTTTAGCACAGGGCACAGATACGGAATATTTT. Translation gives CASSLAQGTDTEYF.

Of note for this clonotype: A much larger clone is a single base away; this may be a read error. The CDR3 region has the DNA TGTGTCTGGAGTGGGACAGGGCGTCGAGATACGCAGTATTTT. Its translation is CVWSGTGRRDTQYF. V and J are TRBV30 and TRBJ2-3; 9 nucleotides match TRBD1. Germline CDR1 reads GTSNPN; CDR2 reads SVGIG (reference sequence). The CDR3 is 14 amino acids.

The V call is TRBV5-6, the J call TRBJ2-3; D not certain. CDR3 length equals 15 residues. Trimming left V 0 bases short and J 6 bases short, with 14 bases between. Germline V gene data show CDR1 as SGHDT and CDR2 as YYEEEE. CDR3 DNA sequence: TGTGCCAGCAGCTTGGCCCCCACCGCGCGCGATACGCAGTATTTT. Its translation is CASSLAPTARDTQYF.

To note about this clonotype: A read error may explain this, as a much larger clone is one base away. V gene TRBV27 combines with J gene TRBJ2-1, with D possibly matching TRBD2 (5 bases). Between the trimmed V and J ends, which lost 7 bases and 13 bases, there was a span of 26 bases. CDR1 and CDR2 (germline): MNHEY, SMNVEV (reference sequence). The CDR3 is 15 residues long. CDR3 sequence (DNA): TGTGCCAGCAAGCACCGGGATCTCGGCGGAGAGACCCAGTTCTTC. Its translation: CASKHRDLGGETQFF.

This clonotype was counted at least ten times. V and J are TRBV7-2 and TRBJ1-2; TRBD1 matches at 9 bases. Germline trimming cut 4 bases from V and 3 bases from J; bases unmatched to any gene: 9. Germline assignment: CDR1 SGHTA and CDR2 FQGNSA. The CDR3 runs 16 residues. The CDR3 nucleotides read TGTGCCAGCAGCTCATCGACAGGGGGTATGGACTATGGCTACACCTTC. Its translation is CASSSSTGGMDYGYTF.